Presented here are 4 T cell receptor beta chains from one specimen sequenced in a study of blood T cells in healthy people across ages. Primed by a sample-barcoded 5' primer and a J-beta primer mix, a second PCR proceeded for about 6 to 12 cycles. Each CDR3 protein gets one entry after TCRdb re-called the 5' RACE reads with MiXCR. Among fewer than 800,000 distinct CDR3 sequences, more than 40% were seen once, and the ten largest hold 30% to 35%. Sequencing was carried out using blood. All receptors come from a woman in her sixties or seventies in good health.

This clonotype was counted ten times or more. CDR3 loop: CATQDGNRGGETQYF. The CDR3 nucleotides read TGTGCCACCCAAGACGGGAACAGGGGAGGTGAGACCCAGTACTTC. This rearrangement joins TRBV10-3 to TRBJ2-5, with D possibly TRBD1 on 7 matching bases. Trimming left V 10 bases short and J 5 bases short, with 23 bases between. There are 15 residues in the CDR3. CDR1 and CDR2 (germline): ENHRY, SYGVKD.

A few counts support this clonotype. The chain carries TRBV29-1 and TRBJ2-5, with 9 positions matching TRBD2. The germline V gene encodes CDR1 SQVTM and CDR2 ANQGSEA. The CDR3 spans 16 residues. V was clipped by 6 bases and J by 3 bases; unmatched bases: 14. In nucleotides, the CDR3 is TGCAGCGTAAACCGGGGATTAGCGGGAGCGGAAGAGACCCAGTACTTC. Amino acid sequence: CSVNRGLAGAEETQYF.

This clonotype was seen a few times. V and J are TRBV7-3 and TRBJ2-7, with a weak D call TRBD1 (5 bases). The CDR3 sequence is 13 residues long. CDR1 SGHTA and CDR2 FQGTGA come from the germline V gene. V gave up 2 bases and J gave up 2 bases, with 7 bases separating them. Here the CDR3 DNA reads TGTGCCAGCAGCTTAGACAGCGCCTACGAGCAGTACTTC. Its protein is CASSLDSAYEQYF.

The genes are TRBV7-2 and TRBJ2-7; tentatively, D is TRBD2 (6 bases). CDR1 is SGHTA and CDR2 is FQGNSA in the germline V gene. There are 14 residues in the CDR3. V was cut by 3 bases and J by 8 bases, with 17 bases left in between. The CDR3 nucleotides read TGTGCCAGCAGCTTGGAGGGACGCCAAAGGAAGCAGTACTTC. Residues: CASSLEGRQRKQYF.